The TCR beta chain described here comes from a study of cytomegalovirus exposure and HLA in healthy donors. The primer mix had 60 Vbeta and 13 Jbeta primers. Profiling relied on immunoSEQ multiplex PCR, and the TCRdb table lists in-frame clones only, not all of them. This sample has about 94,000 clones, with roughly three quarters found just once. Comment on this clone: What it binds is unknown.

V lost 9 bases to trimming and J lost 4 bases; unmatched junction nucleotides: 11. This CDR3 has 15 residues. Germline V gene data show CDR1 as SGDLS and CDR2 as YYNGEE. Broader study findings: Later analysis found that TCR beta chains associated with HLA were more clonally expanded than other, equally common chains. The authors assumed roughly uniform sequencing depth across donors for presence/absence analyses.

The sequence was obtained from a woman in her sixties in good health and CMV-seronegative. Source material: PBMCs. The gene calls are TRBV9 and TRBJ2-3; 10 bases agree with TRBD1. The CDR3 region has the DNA TGTGCCAAGGGACAGGGGAGTGACTGCTCAGATACGCAGTATTTT. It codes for CAKGQGSDCSDTQYF.